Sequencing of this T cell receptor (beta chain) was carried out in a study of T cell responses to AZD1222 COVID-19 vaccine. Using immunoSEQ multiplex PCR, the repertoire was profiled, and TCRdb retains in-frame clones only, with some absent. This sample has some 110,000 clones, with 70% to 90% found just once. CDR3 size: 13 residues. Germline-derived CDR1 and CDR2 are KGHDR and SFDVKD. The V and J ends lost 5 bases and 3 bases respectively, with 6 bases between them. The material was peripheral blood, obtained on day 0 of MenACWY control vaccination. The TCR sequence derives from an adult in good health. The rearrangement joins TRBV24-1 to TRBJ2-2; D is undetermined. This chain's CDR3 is CATSVSYTGELFF. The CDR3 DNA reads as TGTGCCACCAGTGTTAGCTACACCGGGGAGCTGTTTTTT.